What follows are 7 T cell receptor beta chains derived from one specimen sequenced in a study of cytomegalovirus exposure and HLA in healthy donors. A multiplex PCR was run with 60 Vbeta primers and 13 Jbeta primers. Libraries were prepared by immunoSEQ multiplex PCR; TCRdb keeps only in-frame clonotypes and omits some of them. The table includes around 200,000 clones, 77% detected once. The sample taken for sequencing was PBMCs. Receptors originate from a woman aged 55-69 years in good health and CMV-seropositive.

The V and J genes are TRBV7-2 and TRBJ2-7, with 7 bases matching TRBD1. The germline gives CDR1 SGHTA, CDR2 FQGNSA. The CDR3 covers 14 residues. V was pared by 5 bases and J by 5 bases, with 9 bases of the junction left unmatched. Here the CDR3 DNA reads TGTGCCAGCAGCCCTATGACAGGGATGAACGAGCAGTACTTC. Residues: CASSPMTGMNEQYF.

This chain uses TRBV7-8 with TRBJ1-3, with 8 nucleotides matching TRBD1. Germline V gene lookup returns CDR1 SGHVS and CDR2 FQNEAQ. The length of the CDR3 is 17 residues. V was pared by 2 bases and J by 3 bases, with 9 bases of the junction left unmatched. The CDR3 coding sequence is TGTGCCAGCAGCTTAATCGCCCAGGGGGCTAGTGGAAACACCATATATTTT. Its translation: CASSLIAQGASGNTIYF.

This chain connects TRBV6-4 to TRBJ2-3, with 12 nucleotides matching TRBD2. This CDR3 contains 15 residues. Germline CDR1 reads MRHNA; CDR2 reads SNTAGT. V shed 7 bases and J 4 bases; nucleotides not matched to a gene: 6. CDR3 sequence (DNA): TGTGCCAGCAATGGACTAGCGGGGAACGCAGATACGCAGTATTTT. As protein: CASNGLAGNADTQYF.

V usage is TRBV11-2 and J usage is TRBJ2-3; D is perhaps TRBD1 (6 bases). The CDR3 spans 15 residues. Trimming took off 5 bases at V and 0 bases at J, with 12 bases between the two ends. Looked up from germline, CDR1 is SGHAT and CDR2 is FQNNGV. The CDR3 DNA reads TGTGCCAGCAGCGGACCGGGACAAAGCACAGATACGCAGTATTTT. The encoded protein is CASSGPGQSTDTQYF.

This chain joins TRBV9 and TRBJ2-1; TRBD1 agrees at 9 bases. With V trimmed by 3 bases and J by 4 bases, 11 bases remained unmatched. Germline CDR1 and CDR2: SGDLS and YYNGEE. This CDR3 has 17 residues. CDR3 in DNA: TGTGCCAGCAGCGCCGATCCACAGGGGGCCAGATACAATGAGCAGTTCTTC. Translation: CASSADPQGARYNEQFF.

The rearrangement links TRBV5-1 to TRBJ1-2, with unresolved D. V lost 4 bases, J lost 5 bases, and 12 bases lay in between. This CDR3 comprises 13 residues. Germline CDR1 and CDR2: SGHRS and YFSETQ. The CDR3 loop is CASSRGEGYGYTF. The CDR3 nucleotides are TGCGCCAGCAGCCGGGGTGAAGGGTATGGCTACACCTTC.

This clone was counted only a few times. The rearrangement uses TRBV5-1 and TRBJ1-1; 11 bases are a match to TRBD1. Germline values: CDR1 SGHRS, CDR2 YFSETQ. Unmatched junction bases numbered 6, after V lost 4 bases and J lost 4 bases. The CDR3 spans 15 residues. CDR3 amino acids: CASSPTGQGGTEAFF. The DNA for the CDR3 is TGCGCCAGCAGCCCGACGGGACAGGGGGGCACTGAAGCTTTCTTT.